This T cell receptor beta chain is drawn from a study of shared clonotypes between healthy human individuals. TCRdb's copy holds only in-frame clones and misses some; the assay was immunoSEQ multiplex PCR. The table records under 1,100,000 clones, 75% of them present only once. Losses at the gene ends were 6 bases for V and 5 bases for J; bases not matched to a gene: 8. Germline values: CDR1 SNHLY, CDR2 FYNNEI. This CDR3 is built from 16 residues. The chain carries TRBV2 and TRBJ2-3; 13 bases align to TRBD2. The sequencing input was memory CD4+ T cells sorted from blood. Subset reported: CD45RA-negative fraction. The TCR originated in a man between 18 and 35 years old in good health. The CDR3 DNA reads TGTGCCAGCAGCGCCGGGACTAGCGGGGTGAGAGATACGCAGTATTTT. This encodes CASSAGTSGVRDTQYF. The entire variable domain, with the rest obtained from reference TRBV2 and TRBJ2-3, is as follows: EPEVTQTPSHQVTQMGQEVILRCVPISNHLYFYWYRQILGQKVEFLVSFYNNEISEKSEIFDDQFSVERPDGSNFTLKIRSTKLEDSAMYFCASSAGTSGVRDTQYFGPGTRLTVL.